These T cell receptor beta chains were read from a single sample in a study of radiotherapy plus CTLA-4 blockade in lung cancer. Only in-frame clones appear in the TCRdb table, and some are missing; sequencing was by immunoSEQ multiplex PCR. Altogether 85,000 to 120,000 clones are present, more than 75% being singletons, with the ten largest covering around 2%. Sequencing used peripheral blood, obtained from a patient treated with radiotherapy plus ipilimumab. The receptor source for this set is a human donor with non-small cell lung cancer that progressed on radiotherapy plus ipilimumab. Some clones in this sample may be carry-over from other donors' samples. The CDR3 runs from the conserved cysteine through the conserved F or W. A D gene is named only where the DNA matches it firmly. Clone size is stated in some rows and not others, as once, few, many or a class when expanded.

abundance,j_gene,v_gene,d_gene,CDR3nt,CDR3aa
.,TRBJ2-3,TRBV6-6,.,TGTGCCTCGCAGGGAATGTTGGGTTACGATACGCAGTATTTT,CASQGMLGYDTQYF
.,TRBJ1-3,TRBV18,TRBD1,TGTGCCAGCTCGCCGACAGGGGGCGCATCTGGAAACACCATATATTTT,CASSPTGGASGNTIYF
.,TRBJ1-2,TRBV19,.,TGTGCCATCAAGTCCTTTAACTATGGCTACACCTTC,CAIKSFNYGYTF
.,TRBJ2-2,TRBV7-9,.,TGTGCCAGCAGCTTAGTAGTAGCCGCCGGGGAGCTGTTTTTT,CASSLVVAAGELFF
.,TRBJ2-3,TRBV2,.,TGTGCCAGCAGTGAAGGTTGGGCTTTTCCAGATACGCAGTATTTT,CASSEGWAFPDTQYF
.,TRBJ1-3,TRBV4-3,.,TGCGCCAGCAGCCCCCACCAGACGGGAGATACTGGAAACACCATATATTTT,CASSPHQTGDTGNTIYF
once,TRBJ2-1,TRBV10-3,.,TGTGCCATCAGTCTCAGGACAGATACCTACAATGAGCAGTTCTTC,CAISLRTDTYNEQFF
.,TRBJ1-1,TRBV5-1,.,TGCGCCAGCAGCTTGGATCAAACTGAAGCTTTCTTT,CASSLDQTEAFF
.,TRBJ2-5,TRBV18,TRBD1,TGTGCCAGCTCACCTACGACAGGGGTCCAAGAGACCCAGTACTTC,CASSPTTGVQETQYF
.,TRBJ2-3,TRBV7-2,.,TGTGCCAGCAGCTTAGAGGGGACAGATACGCAGTATTTT,CASSLEGTDTQYF
.,TRBJ2-5,TRBV4-2,TRBD2,TGTGCCAGCAGCCAAGTAGCGGGGAGAGGATTCTTAGAGACCCAGTACTTC,CASSQVAGRGFLETQYF
.,TRBJ2-7,TRBV5-6,.,TGTGCCAGCAGCCCGGGGCCGGGGACGGGTTACGAGCAGTACTTC,CASSPGPGTGYEQYF
.,TRBJ1-6,TRBV27,TRBD1,TGTGCCAGCAGAGATCCGGGACAGGGAACCTATAATTCACCCCTCCACTTT,CASRDPGQGTYNSPLHF
.,TRBJ2-3,TRBV5-1,.,TGCGCCAGCAGCTTAGACCAGAGAGCCTCTAGCACAGATACGCAGTATTTT,CASSLDQRASSTDTQYF
.,TRBJ2-3,TRBV19,TRBD1,TGTGCCAGTAGTATAGGGGACAGACCCACAGATACGCAGTATTTT,CASSIGDRPTDTQYF
.,TRBJ1-2,TRBV28,TRBD1,TGTGCCAGCAGTCCCCGGACAGGGGGCTTGTATGGCTACACCTTC,CASSPRTGGLYGYTF